This T cell receptor (beta chain) is from a study of neoadjuvant nivolumab and ipilimumab in lung cancer. Whole-study findings and limits: From pretherapy to surgery, tumor richness and clonality rose with dual therapy. TCR receptors were sequenced in few samples.

The CDR3 spans 13 residues. Trimming took 0 bases from V and 4 from J, leaving 6 bases between them. Per germline, CDR1 SGHAT and CDR2 FQNNGV. Some clones are missing from TCRdb's copy, which holds only in-frame ones; the method was immunoSEQ multiplex PCR. The sample records tens of thousands of clones, about 91% being singletons. In this sample, this clone turned up once. Its specificity is unknown. The sample in question was peripheral blood, obtained before neoadjuvant nivolumab, alone or with ipilimumab. The receptor's source is an adult with non-small cell lung cancer. V and J are TRBV11-2 and TRBJ1-1; D gene ambiguous. CDR3 DNA: TGTGCCAGCAGCTTAGAGGAGGGCACTGAAGCTTTCTTT. Its translation: CASSLEEGTEAFF.